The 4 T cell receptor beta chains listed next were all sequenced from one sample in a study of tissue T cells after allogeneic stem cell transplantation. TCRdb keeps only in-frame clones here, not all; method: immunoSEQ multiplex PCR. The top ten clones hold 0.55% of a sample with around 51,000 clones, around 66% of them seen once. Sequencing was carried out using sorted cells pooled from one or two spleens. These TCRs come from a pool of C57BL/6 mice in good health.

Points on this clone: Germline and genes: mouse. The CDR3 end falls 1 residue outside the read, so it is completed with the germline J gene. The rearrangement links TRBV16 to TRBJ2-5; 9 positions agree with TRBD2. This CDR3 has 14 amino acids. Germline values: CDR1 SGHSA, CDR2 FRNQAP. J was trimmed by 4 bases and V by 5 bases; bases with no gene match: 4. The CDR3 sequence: CASSNWGEEDTQYF. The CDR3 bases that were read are TGTGCAAGCAGCAACTGGGGGGAGGAAGACACCCAGTAC.

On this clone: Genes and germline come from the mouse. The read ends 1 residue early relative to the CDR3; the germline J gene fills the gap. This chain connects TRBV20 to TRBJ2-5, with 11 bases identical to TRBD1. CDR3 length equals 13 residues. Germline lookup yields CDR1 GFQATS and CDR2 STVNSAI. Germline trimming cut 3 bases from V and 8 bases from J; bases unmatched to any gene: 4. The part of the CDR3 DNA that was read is TGTGGTGCTAGTGGACAGGGGGCGCGCACCCAGTAC. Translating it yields CGASGQGARTQY. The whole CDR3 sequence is CGASGQGARTQYF.

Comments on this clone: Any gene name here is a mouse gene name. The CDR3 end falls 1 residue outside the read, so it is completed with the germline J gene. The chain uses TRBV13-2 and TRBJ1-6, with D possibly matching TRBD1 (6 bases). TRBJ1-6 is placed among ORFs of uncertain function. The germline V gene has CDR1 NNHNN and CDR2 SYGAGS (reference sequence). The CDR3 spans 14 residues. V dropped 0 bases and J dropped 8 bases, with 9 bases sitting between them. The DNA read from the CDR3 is TGTGCCAGCGGTGATGGGGGGGGCGATTCGCCCCTCTAC. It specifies CASGDGGGDSPLY. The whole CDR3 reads CASGDGGGDSPLYF.

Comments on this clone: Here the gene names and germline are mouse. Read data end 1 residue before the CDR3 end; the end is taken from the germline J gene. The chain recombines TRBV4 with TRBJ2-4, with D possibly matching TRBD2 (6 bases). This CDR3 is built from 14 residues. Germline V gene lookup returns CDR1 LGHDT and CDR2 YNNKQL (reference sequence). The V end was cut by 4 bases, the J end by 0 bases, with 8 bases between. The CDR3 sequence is CASSWTVSQNTLYF. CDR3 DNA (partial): TGTGCCAGCAGCTGGACTGTTAGTCAAAACACCTTGTAC.